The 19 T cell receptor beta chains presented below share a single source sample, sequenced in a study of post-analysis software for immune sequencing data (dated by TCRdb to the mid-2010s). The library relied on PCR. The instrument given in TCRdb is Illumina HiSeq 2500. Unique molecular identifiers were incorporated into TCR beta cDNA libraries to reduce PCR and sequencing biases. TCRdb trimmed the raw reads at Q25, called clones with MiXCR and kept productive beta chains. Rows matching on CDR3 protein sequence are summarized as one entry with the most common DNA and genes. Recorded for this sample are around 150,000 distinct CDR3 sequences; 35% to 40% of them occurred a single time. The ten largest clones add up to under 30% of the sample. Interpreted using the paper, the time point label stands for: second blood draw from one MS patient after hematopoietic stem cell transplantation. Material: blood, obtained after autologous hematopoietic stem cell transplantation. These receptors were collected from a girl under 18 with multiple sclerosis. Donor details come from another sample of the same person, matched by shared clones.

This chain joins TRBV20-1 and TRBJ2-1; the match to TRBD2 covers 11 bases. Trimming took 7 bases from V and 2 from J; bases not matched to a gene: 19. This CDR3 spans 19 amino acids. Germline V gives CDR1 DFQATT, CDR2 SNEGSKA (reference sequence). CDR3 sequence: CSGTTSGSSWGSAYNEQFF. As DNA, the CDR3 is TGCAGTGGGACAACTAGCGGGAGTTCCTGGGGGAGCGCCTACAATGAGCAGTTCTTC.

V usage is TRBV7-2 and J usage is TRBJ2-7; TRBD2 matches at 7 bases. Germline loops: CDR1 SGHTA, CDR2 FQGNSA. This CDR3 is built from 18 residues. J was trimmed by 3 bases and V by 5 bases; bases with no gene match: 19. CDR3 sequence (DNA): TGTGCCAGCAGCACCCTAGGCGGGAGCGAGTCTCCGGGCTACGAGCAGTACTTC. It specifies CASSTLGGSESPGYEQYF.

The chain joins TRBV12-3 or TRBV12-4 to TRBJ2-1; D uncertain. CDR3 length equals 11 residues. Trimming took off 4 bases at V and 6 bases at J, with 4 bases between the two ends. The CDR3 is CASSYANEQFF. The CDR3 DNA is TGTGCCAGCAGTTATGCCAATGAGCAGTTCTTC.

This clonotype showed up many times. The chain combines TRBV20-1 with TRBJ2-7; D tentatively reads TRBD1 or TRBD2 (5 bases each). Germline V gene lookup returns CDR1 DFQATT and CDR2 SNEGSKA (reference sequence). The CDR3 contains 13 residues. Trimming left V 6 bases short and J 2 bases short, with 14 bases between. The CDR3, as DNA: TGCAGTGCCCACCGGGACGGAACCTACGAGCAGTACTTC. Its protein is CSAHRDGTYEQYF.

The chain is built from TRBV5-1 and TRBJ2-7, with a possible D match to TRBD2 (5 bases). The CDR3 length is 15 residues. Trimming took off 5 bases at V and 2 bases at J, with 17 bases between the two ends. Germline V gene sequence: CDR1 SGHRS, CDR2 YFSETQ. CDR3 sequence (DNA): TGCGCCAGCAGATCGTCGGGGTCTCCGACCTACGAGCAGTACTTC. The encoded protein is CASRSSGSPTYEQYF.

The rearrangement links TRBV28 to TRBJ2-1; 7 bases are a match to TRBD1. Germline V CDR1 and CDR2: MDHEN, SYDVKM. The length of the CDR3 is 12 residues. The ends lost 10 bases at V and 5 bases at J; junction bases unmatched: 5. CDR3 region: CATTGANNEQFF. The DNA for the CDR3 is TGTGCCACTACAGGGGCGAACAATGAGCAGTTCTTC.

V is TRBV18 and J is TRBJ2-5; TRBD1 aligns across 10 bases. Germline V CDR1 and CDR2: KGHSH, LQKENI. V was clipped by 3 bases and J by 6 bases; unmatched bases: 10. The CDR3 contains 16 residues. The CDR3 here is CASSPKEDRGRKTQYF. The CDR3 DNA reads TGTGCCAGCTCACCTAAGGAGGACAGGGGGAGAAAGACCCAGTACTTC.

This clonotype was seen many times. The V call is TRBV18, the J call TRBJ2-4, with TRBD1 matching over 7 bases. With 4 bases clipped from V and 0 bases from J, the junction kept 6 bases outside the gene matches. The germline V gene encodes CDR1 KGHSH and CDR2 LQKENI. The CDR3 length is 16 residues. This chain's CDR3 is CASSQRDRLAKNIQYF. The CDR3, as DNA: TGTGCCAGCTCACAACGGGACAGATTAGCCAAAAACATTCAGTACTTC.

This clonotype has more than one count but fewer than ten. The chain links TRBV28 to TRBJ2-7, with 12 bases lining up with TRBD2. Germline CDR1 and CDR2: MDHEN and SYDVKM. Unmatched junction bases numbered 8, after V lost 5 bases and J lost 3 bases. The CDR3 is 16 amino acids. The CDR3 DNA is TGTGCCAGCAGTCAGAGGACTAGCGGGACCCGCTACGAGCAGTACTTC. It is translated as CASSQRTSGTRYEQYF. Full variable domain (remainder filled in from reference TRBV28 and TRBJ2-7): DVKVTQSSRYLVKRTGEKVFLECVQDMDHENMFWYRQDPGLGLRLIYFSYDVKMKEKGDIPEGYSVSREKKERFSLILESASTNQTSMYLCASSQRTSGTRYEQYFGPGTRLTVT.

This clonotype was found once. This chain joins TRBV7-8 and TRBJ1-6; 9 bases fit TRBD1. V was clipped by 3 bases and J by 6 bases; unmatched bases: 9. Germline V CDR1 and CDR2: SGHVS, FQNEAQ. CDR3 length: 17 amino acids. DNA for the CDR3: TGTGCCAGCAGCTTTTTAGGACAGGGGTTTATTAATTCACCCCTCCACTTT. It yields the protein CASSFLGQGFINSPLHF. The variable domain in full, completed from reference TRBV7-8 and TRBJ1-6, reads GAGVSQSPRYKVAKRGQDVALRCDPISGHVSLFWYQQALGQGPEFLTYFQNEAQLDKSGLPSDRFFAERPEGSVSTLKIQRTQQEDSAVYLCASSFLGQGFINSPLHFGNGTRLTVT.

The CDR3 reads CASSFGPWPQHF. DNA for the CDR3: TGTGCCAGCAGTTTTGGCCCGTGGCCCCAGCATTTT. The chain couples TRBV12-3 or TRBV12-4 to TRBJ1-5; no clear D gene. CDR3 size: 12 residues. The V end lost 3 bases, the J end lost 9 bases, and 9 bases lay between the germline ends.

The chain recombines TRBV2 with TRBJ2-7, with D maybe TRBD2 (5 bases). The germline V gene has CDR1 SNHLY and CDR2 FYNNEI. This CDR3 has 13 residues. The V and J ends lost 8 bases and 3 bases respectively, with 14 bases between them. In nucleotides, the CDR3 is TGTGCCAGCTTACGCGGGCCCCACTACGAGCAGTACTTC. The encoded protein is CASLRGPHYEQYF.

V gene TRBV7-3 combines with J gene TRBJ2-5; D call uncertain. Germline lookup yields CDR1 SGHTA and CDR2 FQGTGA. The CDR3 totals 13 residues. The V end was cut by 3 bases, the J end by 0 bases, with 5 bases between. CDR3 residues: CASSFGDQETQYF. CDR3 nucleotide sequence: TGTGCCAGCAGCTTTGGGGACCAAGAGACCCAGTACTTC.

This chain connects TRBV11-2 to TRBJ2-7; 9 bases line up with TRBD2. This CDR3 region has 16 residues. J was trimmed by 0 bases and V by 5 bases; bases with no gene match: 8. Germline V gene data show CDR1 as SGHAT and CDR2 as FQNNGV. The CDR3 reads CASSLFQTSGSYEQYF. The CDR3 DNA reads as TGTGCCAGCAGCCTCTTTCAGACTAGCGGCTCCTACGAGCAGTACTTC.

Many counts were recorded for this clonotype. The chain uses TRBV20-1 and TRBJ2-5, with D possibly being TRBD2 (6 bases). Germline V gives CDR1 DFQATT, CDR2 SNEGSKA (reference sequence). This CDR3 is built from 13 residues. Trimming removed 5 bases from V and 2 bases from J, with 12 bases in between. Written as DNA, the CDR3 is TGCAGTGCTCAAGGGGAGGAACAAGAGACCCAGTACTTC. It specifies CSAQGEEQETQYF.

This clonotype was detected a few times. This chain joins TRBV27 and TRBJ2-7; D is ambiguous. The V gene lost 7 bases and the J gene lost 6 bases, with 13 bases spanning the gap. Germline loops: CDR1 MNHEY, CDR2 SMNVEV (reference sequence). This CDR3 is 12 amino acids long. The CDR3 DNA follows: TGTGCCAGCACCGGCGACAATCGCGAGCAGTACTTC. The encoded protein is CASTGDNREQYF.

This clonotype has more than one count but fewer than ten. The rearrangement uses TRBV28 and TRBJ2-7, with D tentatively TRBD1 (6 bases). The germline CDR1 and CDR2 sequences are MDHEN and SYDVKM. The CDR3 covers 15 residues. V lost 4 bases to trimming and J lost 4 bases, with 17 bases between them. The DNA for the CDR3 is TGTGCCAGCAGTTCGTTATGGGACAACCCATACGAGCAGTACTTC. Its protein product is CASSSLWDNPYEQYF.

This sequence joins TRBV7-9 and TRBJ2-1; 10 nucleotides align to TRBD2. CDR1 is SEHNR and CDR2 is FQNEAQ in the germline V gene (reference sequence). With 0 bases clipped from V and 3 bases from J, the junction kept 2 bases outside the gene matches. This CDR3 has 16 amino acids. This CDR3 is CASSLAGLAVYNEQFF. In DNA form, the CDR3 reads TGTGCCAGCAGCTTAGCCGGACTAGCGGTCTACAATGAGCAGTTCTTC.

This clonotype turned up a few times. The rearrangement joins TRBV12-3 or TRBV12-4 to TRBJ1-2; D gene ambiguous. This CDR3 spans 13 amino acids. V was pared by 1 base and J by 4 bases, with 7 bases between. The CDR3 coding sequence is TGTGCCAGCAGTTTAGAGGCAGCCTATGGCTACACCTTC. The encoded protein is CASSLEAAYGYTF.